The entry that follows covers one TCR beta chain sequence. After removal of 0 bases from V and 5 bases from J, the junction contained 6 bases not matched to a gene. The germline gives CDR1 SGDLS, CDR2 YYNGEE. This CDR3 has 15 residues. These data are taken from a study of cytomegalovirus exposure and HLA in healthy donors. The table came from immunoSEQ multiplex PCR; TCRdb's copy has only in-frame clones and leaves some out. The table records approximately 140,000 clones, just under 85% of them present only once. The specimen sequenced was PBMCs. This TCR derives from a young woman in good health and CMV-seronegative. The chain employs TRBV9 and TRBJ2-5, with 8 bases identical to TRBD2. The CDR3 bases are TGTGCCAGCAGCGTAGGGGATAGCGGGGTTGAGACCCAGTACTTC. This codes for CASSVGDSGVETQYF. The whole variable domain, remainder taken from reference TRBV9 and TRBJ2-5, is DSGVTQTPKHLITATGQRVTLRCSPRSGDLSVYWYQQSLDQGLQFLIQYYNGEERAKGNILERFSAQQFPDLHSELNLSSLELGDSALYFCASSVGDSGVETQYFGPGTRLLVL.